This paragraph covers one T cell receptor (beta chain) sequence. This CDR3 contains 15 residues. J lost 0 bases, V lost 4 bases, and 5 bases had no gene match. Looked up from germline, CDR1 is LGHNA and CDR2 is YSLEER. Original processing notes: Cell counts per sample came from amplifying reference gene primers. The table came from immunoSEQ multiplex PCR; TCRdb's copy has only in-frame clones and leaves some out. V, J and clone size reflect that table, while D and trimming were determined from the DNA. This table holds fewer than 300,000 clones, approximately 81% found once. The sample comes from a study of blood T cell repertoires in COVID-19. Study-level background: Spain, Italy and the United States supplied samples that represented acute and convalescent COVID-19. In each case, the material was cDNA or gDNA derived from T cells, B-cell-depleted T cells, or PBMCs.

The chain couples TRBV4-3 to TRBJ1-1, with TRBD1 identical over 7 bases. The sample taken for sequencing was peripheral blood. The sequence derives from a woman between 18 and 30 years old with acute or convalescent COVID-19. CDR3 residues: CASSPYTGVNTEAFF. The CDR3 nucleotides read TGCGCCAGCAGCCCCTATACAGGGGTGAACACTGAAGCTTTCTTT.